This is a list of T cell receptor beta chains from one sample in a study of blood T cell repertoires in COVID-19. Only in-frame clones appear in the TCRdb table, and some are missing; sequencing was by immunoSEQ multiplex PCR. The data show 250,000 to 300,000 clones, roughly 86% seen once. The sample taken for sequencing was PBMCs or T cells enriched from blood (not recorded which). These receptors came from a woman in her thirties who had recovered from COVID-19. CDR3s include the opening cysteine and the closing phenylalanine or tryptophan. D genes are given only for firm matches. Where a row states a size, it is once, few, many or the class of an expanded clone; other rows omit it.

>.|TRBV30|TRBJ2-1|.
CAWRGGKREFF
TGTGCCTGGAGGGGCGGGAAAAGGGAGTTCTTC
>.|TRBV4-3|TRBJ2-7|once
CASSQDLWAEDPYEQYF
TGCGCCAGCAGCCAAGATCTTTGGGCGGAGGACCCCTACGAGCAGTACTTC
>.|TRBV11-2|TRBJ1-5|few
CASSLREGLPQHF
TGTGCCAGCAGCTTAAGGGAGGGGCTGCCCCAGCATTTT
>.|TRBV19|TRBJ2-5|.
CASSIRQGSYDETQYF
TGTGCCAGTAGTATCCGCCAGGGTAGTTATGACGAGACCCAGTACTTC
>TRBD1|TRBV18|TRBJ2-7|.
CASSPTGGSEQYF
TGTGCCAGCTCACCGACAGGGGGAAGCGAGCAGTACTTC
>TRBD1|TRBV18|TRBJ1-1|.
CASTNSPGQGVSFF
TGTGCCAGCACCAACTCCCCGGGACAGGGGGTATCTTTCTTT
>TRBD1|TRBV6-5|TRBJ2-7|.
CASSYTGQGAYEQYF
TGTGCCAGCAGTTATACGGGACAGGGAGCATACGAGCAGTACTTC
>.|TRBV7-9|TRBJ1-1|.
CASSFMADTEAFF
TGTGCCAGCAGCTTCATGGCGGACACTGAAGCTTTCTTT
>.|TRBV28|TRBJ2-7|few
CASTLNWEQYF
TGTGCCAGCACCTTAAACTGGGAGCAGTACTTC
>TRBD1|TRBV3-1/TRBV3-2|TRBJ1-5|.
CASSQGWDSLQGPDQPQHF
TGTGCCAGCAGCCAAGGGTGGGACAGCCTCCAGGGCCCCGATCAGCCCCAGCATTTT
>.|TRBV30|TRBJ1-6|.
CAWSVKGDNSPLHF
TGTGCCTGGAGTGTTAAAGGGGATAATTCACCCCTCCACTTT
>.|TRBV5-1|TRBJ2-1|.
CASNPDVQNEQFF
TGCGCCAGCAACCCGGATGTACAGAATGAGCAGTTCTTC
>TRBD1|TRBV5-6|TRBJ1-6|.
CASSLWVTGVLKKSPLHF
TGTGCCAGCAGCTTGTGGGTTACAGGGGTGTTGAAAAAATCACCCCTCCACTTT
>TRBD1|TRBV27|TRBJ1-2|.
CASRRTGGENGYTF
TGTGCCAGCAGGCGGACAGGGGGGGAAAATGGCTACACCTTC
>.|TRBV28|TRBJ1-3|few
CASTESSGNTIYF
TGTGCCAGCACCGAGAGCTCTGGAAACACCATATATTTT
>.|TRBV7-2|TRBJ1-1|.
CASRSVSVNTEAFF
TGTGCCAGCAGGTCTGTGTCAGTGAACACTGAAGCTTTCTTT
>.|TRBV7-9|TRBJ2-5|.
CASRLAESGETQYF
TGTGCCAGCAGATTAGCCGAGAGCGGGGAGACCCAGTACTTC
>.|TRBV18|TRBJ2-3|.
CASLVTETQYF
TGTGCCAGCTTAGTGACAGAAACGCAGTATTTT
>TRBD1|TRBV28|TRBJ1-2|.
CASSLPNTGGFRGYTF
TGTGCCAGCAGTTTGCCAAACACAGGGGGCTTCCGAGGCTACACCTTC
>TRBD1|TRBV5-8|TRBJ1-5|few
CASSSDRVLQPQHF
TGTGCCAGCAGTTCGGACAGGGTTCTTCAGCCCCAGCATTTT
>.|TRBV2|TRBJ2-1|.
CASVSNAPYNEQFF
TGTGCCAGTGTCAGTAACGCCCCTTACAATGAGCAGTTCTTC
>TRBD1|TRBV7-6|TRBJ1-1|.
CASSLGKTGDWGKAEAFF
TGTGCCAGCAGCTTAGGAAAGACAGGGGATTGGGGAAAGGCTGAAGCTTTCTTT
>.|TRBV19|TRBJ1-2|.
CASSMRGNYGYTF
TGTGCCAGTAGTATGCGGGGAAACTATGGCTACACCTTC